The TCR beta chain under discussion was sequenced for a study of blood T cell repertoires in COVID-19. Overall study context: PBMCs, B-cell-depleted T cells, or T cells were the source of the cDNA or gDNA that made up the material.

The assay was immunoSEQ multiplex PCR, and TCRdb's table has in-frame clones only and misses some. Among roughly 140,000 clones listed, about 80% were seen once. Adults between about 18 and 95 years of age took part from 24 US areas. Looked up from germline, CDR1 is ENHRY and CDR2 is SYGVKD. This CDR3 has 19 amino acids. The V gene lost 3 bases and the J gene lost 4 bases, with 27 bases spanning the gap. Sequencing input: PBMCs or T cells enriched from blood (not recorded which). The chain recombines TRBV10-3 with TRBJ2-5; D may be TRBD2 (7 bases). The sequence came from a man aged 50 to 59 who had recovered from COVID-19. CDR3 residues: CAISETNLGGAERLETQYF. The CDR3 DNA reads as TGTGCCATCAGTGAAACTAACTTGGGGGGGGCTGAGAGATTAGAGACCCAGTACTTC.